The entry below gives a single TCR beta chain sequence along with its context. This specimen comes from a study of blood T cell repertoires in COVID-19. Study summary: Researchers got acute and convalescent COVID-19 samples from the United States, Italy and Spain. T cells, B-cell-depleted T cells, or PBMCs provided the cDNA or gDNA that served as material.

V gave up 4 bases and J gave up 6 bases; unmatched junction bases: 8. The germline CDR1 and CDR2 sequences are SGHDT and YYEEEE. The CDR3 has 17 amino acids. Recruits, aged roughly 18 to 89 years, lived in 20 to 30 US areas. Recovery meant two consecutive negative NP/OP PCR tests, professional clearance, or resolved symptoms. Clones were read by immunoSEQ multiplex PCR, and TCRdb kept only the in-frame ones, dropping some. The table shows about 250,000 clones, with approximately 90% occurring only once. This TCR was recovered from a young woman who had recovered from COVID-19. V is TRBV5-6 and J is TRBJ2-2, with 14 positions matching TRBD2. The sequencing sample was made of PBMCs or T cells enriched from blood (not recorded which). CDR3 coding DNA: TGTGCCAGCAGCCGACCGACTAGCGGGGGGGCGGCCGGGGAGCTGTTTTTT. Encoded protein: CASSRPTSGGAAGELFF.